What follows are 16 T cell receptor beta chains derived from one specimen sequenced in a study of somatic mutations in cytotoxic T cells in rheumatoid arthritis. Profiled with immunoSEQ multiplex PCR; TCRdb holds only in-frame clones, not every one. The sample has over 15,000 clones, approximately 87% seen once. Input material: CD8+ T cells sorted from blood. The receptor source for this set is a man in his forties in good health.

The chain is built from TRBV28 and TRBJ1-3; TRBD1 agrees at 8 bases. The CDR3 is made up of 17 amino acids. Germline CDR1 is MDHEN and CDR2 is SYDVKM. The junction had 9 bases not matched to a gene; V was cut back by 5 bases and J by 0 bases. The CDR3 bases are TGTGCCAGCAGTACACGGGACAGGACCCTCTCTGGAAACACCATATATTTT. The encoded protein is CASSTRDRTLSGNTIYF.

The chain combines TRBV29-1 with TRBJ1-1, with TRBD1 matching 7 bases. Germline assignment: CDR1 SQVTM and CDR2 ANQGSEA. V was pared by 2 bases and J by 11 bases, with 14 bases of the junction left unmatched. The CDR3 is made up of 14 amino acids. The CDR3: CSVELGDREFGAFF. The CDR3 coding sequence is TGCAGCGTTGAATTAGGAGACAGGGAATTCGGGGCTTTCTTT.

V is TRBV5-4 and J is TRBJ2-7, with TRBD1 identical over 9 bases. The V gene's germline CDR1 is SGHNT and CDR2 YYREEE (reference sequence). Losses at the gene ends were 5 bases for V and 1 base for J; bases not matched to a gene: 4. The CDR3 contains 14 residues. The DNA of the CDR3 is TGTGCCAGCAGTCTGGACAGGGGATCCTACGAGCAGTACTTC. Residues: CASSLDRGSYEQYF.

The sample holds one count of this clone. The genes are TRBV10-3 and TRBJ2-5; 11 bases match TRBD1. The J call is uncertain, as TRBJ2-7 better fits the DNA end. The CDR3 covers 16 residues. CDR1 is ENHRY and CDR2 is SYGVKD in the germline V gene. CDR3 DNA sequence: TGTGCCATCAGTCATCACACGGACAGGGGGCTATACGAGCAGTACTTC. Its translation: CAISHHTDRGLYEQYF.

V usage is TRBV27 and J usage is TRBJ2-7, with 7 nucleotides matching TRBD2. The CDR3 length is 15 residues. With 1 base clipped from V and 0 bases from J, the junction kept 3 bases outside the gene matches. Germline-derived CDR1 and CDR2 are MNHEY and SMNVEV (reference sequence). As DNA, the CDR3 is TGTGCCAGCAGTTTATGGGGGGGAAGCTCCTACGAGCAGTACTTC. Amino acids: CASSLWGGSSYEQYF.

The genes are TRBV6-5 and TRBJ1-5, with D uncertain. Germline V gene data show CDR1 as MNHEY and CDR2 as SVGAGI. This CDR3 has 13 amino acids. The germline V and J ends were trimmed by 5 bases and 7 bases, with 12 bases remaining between them. The CDR3 DNA sequence: TGTGCCAGCAGTGCCCAGGTGGAGCAGCCCCAGCATTTT. Translation gives CASSAQVEQPQHF.

The CDR3 protein is CASSRGQVLRSSYNEQFF. The CDR3 nucleotides are TGTGCCAGCAGCCGGGGACAGGTTTTACGAAGCTCCTACAATGAGCAGTTCTTC. The gene calls are TRBV5-6 and TRBJ2-1, with TRBD1 matching 8 bases. Germline values: CDR1 SGHDT, CDR2 YYEEEE. The junction had 12 bases not matched to a gene; V was cut back by 4 bases and J by 0 bases. CDR3 size: 18 residues.

The chain has TRBV5-1 and TRBJ2-7; 11 bases fit TRBD1. The CDR3 totals 15 residues. V lost 1 base and J lost 4; bases outside the gene matches: 4. Germline V lookup: CDR1 SGHRS, CDR2 YFSETQ. The CDR3 protein is CASSLRGQGAYEQYF. CDR3 bases: TGCGCCAGCAGCTTGAGAGGACAGGGGGCGTACGAGCAGTACTTC.

The chain links TRBV18 to TRBJ2-1; the D gene is possibly TRBD2 (6 bases). The ends were cut back, 2 bases at V and 3 bases at J, with 17 bases in the middle. In germline, CDR1 is KGHSH, CDR2 LQKENI. The CDR3 covers 17 residues. CDR3 sequence: CASSPDAGMGYYNEQFF. CDR3 sequence (DNA): TGTGCCAGCTCACCAGACGCGGGGATGGGTTACTACAATGAGCAGTTCTTC.

The CDR3 region is CASSSRDRAMYEQYF. The CDR3, as DNA: TGTGCCAGCAGCTCCCGGGACAGGGCGATGTACGAGCAGTACTTC. The genes are TRBV7-9 and TRBJ2-7, with TRBD1 matching over 9 bases. Germline values: CDR1 SEHNR, CDR2 FQNEAQ (reference sequence). V was clipped by 4 bases and J by 4 bases; unmatched bases: 8. CDR3 size: 15 residues.

This sequence joins TRBV19 and TRBJ2-7; 13 nucleotides line up with TRBD2. The V gene end was trimmed by 4 bases and the J gene end by 5 bases; junction bases not matched to a gene: 11. CDR1 and CDR2 from the germline V gene are LNHDA and SQIVND (reference sequence). The CDR3 consists of 17 residues. CDR3 bases: TGTGCCAGTAGTACCAACCCCTGGACTAGCGGGAGTGACGAGCAGTACTTC. Translated, it gives CASSTNPWTSGSDEQYF.

The CDR3: CASSGTGGFPSGNQPQHF. The CDR3 DNA sequence: TGCGCCAGCAGCGGGACAGGGGGCTTTCCATCAGGCAATCAGCCCCAGCATTTT. V and J are TRBV10-2 and TRBJ1-5; TRBD1 matches 12 bases. Losses at the gene ends were 6 bases for V and 2 bases for J; bases not matched to a gene: 11. Germline V gives CDR1 WSHSY, CDR2 SAAADI. This CDR3 region has 18 residues.

The chain carries TRBV27 and TRBJ2-1, with 7 bases lining up with TRBD1. V shed 3 bases, J shed 8 bases, and the junction held 16 bases outside the gene matches. CDR3 size: 17 residues. The germline V gene encodes CDR1 MNHEY and CDR2 SMNVEV (reference sequence). CDR3 loop: CASSFFVPPAQGDEQFF. CDR3 in DNA: TGTGCCAGCAGTTTTTTCGTACCCCCGGCCCAGGGGGATGAGCAGTTCTTC.

This rearrangement joins TRBV7-2 to TRBJ2-1; D not certain. Trimming removed 5 bases at V and 0 bases at J, with 14 bases between. From germline, CDR1 is SGHTA and CDR2 FQGNSA. This CDR3 has 16 residues. DNA of the CDR3: TGTGCCAGCAGCCTCCCTTATACGAGCTCCTACAATGAGCAGTTCTTC. Translating it yields CASSLPYTSSYNEQFF.

This clone was seen a handful of times. V and J are TRBV30 and TRBJ2-7; no clear D. The germline V gene has CDR1 GTSNPN and CDR2 SVGIG (reference sequence). V was trimmed by 5 bases and J by 7 bases, leaving 9 bases between them. This CDR3 contains 10 residues. The CDR3 reads CAWGNQEQYF. CDR3 bases: TGTGCCTGGGGAAATCAGGAGCAGTACTTC.

This chain joins TRBV19 and TRBJ2-7; 9 bases are shared with TRBD1. With V trimmed by 2 bases and J by 4 bases, 9 bases remained unmatched. CDR1 and CDR2 (germline): LNHDA, SQIVND (reference sequence). The CDR3 is 16 amino acids. The CDR3 is CASSIQTGTGFYEQYF. In DNA, the CDR3 is TGTGCCAGTAGTATACAAACCGGGACAGGGTTTTACGAGCAGTACTTC.